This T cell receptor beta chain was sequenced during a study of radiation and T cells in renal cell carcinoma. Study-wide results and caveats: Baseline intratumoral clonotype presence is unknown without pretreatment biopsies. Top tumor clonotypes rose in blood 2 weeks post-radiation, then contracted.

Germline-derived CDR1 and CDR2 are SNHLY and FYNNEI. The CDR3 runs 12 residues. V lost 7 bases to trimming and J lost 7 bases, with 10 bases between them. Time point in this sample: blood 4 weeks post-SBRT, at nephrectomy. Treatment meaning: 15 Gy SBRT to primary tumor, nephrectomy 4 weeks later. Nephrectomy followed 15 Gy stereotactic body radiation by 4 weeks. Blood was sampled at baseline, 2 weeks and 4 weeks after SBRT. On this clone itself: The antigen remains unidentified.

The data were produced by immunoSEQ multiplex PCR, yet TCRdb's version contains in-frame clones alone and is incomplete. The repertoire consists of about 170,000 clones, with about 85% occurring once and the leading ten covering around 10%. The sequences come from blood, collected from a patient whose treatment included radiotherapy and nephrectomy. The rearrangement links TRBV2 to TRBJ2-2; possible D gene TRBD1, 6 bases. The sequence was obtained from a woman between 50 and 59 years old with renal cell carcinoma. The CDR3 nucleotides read TGTGCCAGCAACAGGGTTGGCGGGGAGCTGTTTTTT. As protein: CASNRVGGELFF. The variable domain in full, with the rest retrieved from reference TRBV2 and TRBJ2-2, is EPEVTQTPSHQVTQMGQEVILRCVPISNHLYFYWYRQILGQKVEFLVSFYNNEISEKSEIFDDQFSVERPDGSNFTLKIRSTKLEDSAMYFCASNRVGGELFFGEGSRLTVL.